This T cell receptor (beta chain) was recovered during a study of blood T cell repertoires in COVID-19. Across the whole study: T cells, B-cell-depleted T cells, or PBMCs provided the cDNA or gDNA that served as material.

In the original analysis: Estimated nucleated cell counts came from reference gene primer amplification. TCRdb keeps only in-frame clones here, not all; method: immunoSEQ multiplex PCR. V and J calls and clone size follow that table, whereas D and trimming were derived from the DNA. Of 150,000 to 180,000 clones detected, about three quarters appear once; the ten largest clones hold around 1.5%. Germline CDR1 SGHDT, CDR2 YYEEEE. V dropped 2 bases and J dropped 1 base, with 8 bases sitting between them. This CDR3 contains 14 residues. The rearrangement uses TRBV5-6 and TRBJ2-3, with D possibly being TRBD1 (6 bases). Sequenced sample: peripheral blood. This clonotype originated in a man older than 75 with acute or convalescent COVID-19. The CDR3 sequence: CASSLRTGTDTQYF. In DNA form, the CDR3 reads TGTGCCAGCAGCTTACGGACAGGCACAGATACGCAGTATTTT.